The 30 T cell receptor beta chains below come from one sample, sequenced in a study of blood T cell repertoires in COVID-19. The repertoire was sequenced with immunoSEQ multiplex PCR; TCRdb's copy has only in-frame clones and lacks some. The data contain 180,000 or so clones, approximately 87% of them singletons. Material for sequencing was peripheral blood. All receptors come from a woman aged 60-75 years with COVID-19, enrolled during active disease.

The gene calls are TRBV5-1 and TRBJ1-2, with TRBD1 matching 10 bases. The CDR3 contains 16 residues. Losses at the gene ends were 4 bases for V and 7 bases for J; bases not matched to a gene: 13. Germline V gene data show CDR1 as SGHRS and CDR2 as YFSETQ. The CDR3 region is CASSRSGTGELAGYTF. Here the CDR3 DNA reads TGCGCCAGCAGCCGAAGCGGGACAGGGGAATTAGCTGGCTACACCTTC.

The rearrangement joins TRBV5-1 to TRBJ1-4; 7 bases map to TRBD1. The CDR3 sequence is 14 residues long. Looked up from germline, CDR1 is SGHRS and CDR2 is YFSETQ. The V and J ends lost 2 bases and 8 bases, in that order; junction bases with no gene match: 6. CDR3 sequence (DNA): TGCGCCAGCAGCTTTACGGGACAGAAGGAAAAACTGTTTTTT. Translation gives CASSFTGQKEKLFF.

A remark on this clone: One end of the junction varies from germline; a read error may be responsible. The rearrangement uses TRBV7-7 and TRBJ2-2; 8 bases are a match to TRBD2. The CDR3 consists of 16 residues. Germline lookup yields CDR1 SSHAT and CDR2 FNYEAQ (reference sequence). This CDR3 reads CASSLQLAANTGELFF. CDR3 sequence (DNA): TGTGCTAGCAGCTTGCAACTAGCGGCGAACACCGGGGAGCTGTTTTTT.

The chain employs TRBV2 and TRBJ1-3; weak D call: TRBD1 (6 bases). Trimming removed 4 bases from V and 4 bases from J, with 8 bases in between. This CDR3 has 13 residues. The germline gives CDR1 SNHLY, CDR2 FYNNEI. CDR3 DNA sequence: TGTGCCAGCAGTGTTGACAGGGGAAACACCATATATTTT. It translates to CASSVDRGNTIYF.

This clone was observed a few times. The chain carries TRBV19 and TRBJ2-7; D might be TRBD1 (6 bases). Trimming removed 6 bases from V and 2 bases from J, with 14 bases in between. The CDR3 is 14 residues long. Per the germline V gene, CDR1 is LNHDA and CDR2 is SQIVND (reference sequence). The CDR3 bases are TGTGCCAGTAGCAGAGGACAGTCCACCTACGAGCAGTACTTC. Residues: CASSRGQSTYEQYF.

A few counts support this clone. V is TRBV18 and J is TRBJ2-7; a weak D match, TRBD1 (6 bases). The CDR3 consists of 16 residues. V was pared by 2 bases and J by 0 bases, with 14 bases between. From germline, CDR1 is KGHSH and CDR2 LQKENI. The CDR3 region has the DNA TGTGCCAGCTCACCAAGCATCAGGGGCCGCTCCTACGAGCAGTACTTC. Its translation: CASSPSIRGRSYEQYF.

This chain joins TRBV7-2 and TRBJ1-3; D remains unclear. V was cut by 2 bases and J by 0 bases, with 14 bases left in between. Germline CDR1 is SGHTA and CDR2 is FQGNSA. This CDR3 has 17 amino acids. CDR3 nucleotides: TGTGCCAGCAGCTTATATCCCAGGCTGAGCTCTGGAAACACCATATATTTT. Amino acid sequence: CASSLYPRLSSGNTIYF. The full variable domain, completed using reference TRBV7-2 and TRBJ1-3, is GAGVSQSPSNKVTEKGKDVELRCDPISGHTALYWYRQSLGQGLEFLIYFQGNSAPDKSGLPSDRFSAERTGGSVSTLTIQRTQQEDSAVYLCASSLYPRLSSGNTIYFGEGSWLTVV.

V is TRBV5-1 and J is TRBJ2-3; D unresolved. Germline V gene sequence: CDR1 SGHRS, CDR2 YFSETQ. V gave up 4 bases and J gave up 4 bases, with 13 bases separating them. CDR3 length: 14 amino acids. The CDR3: CASSARLGPDTQYF. The CDR3 DNA is TGCGCCAGCAGCGCCAGACTTGGCCCAGATACGCAGTATTTT.

The rearrangement uses TRBV6-5 and TRBJ2-3, with D possibly TRBD2 on 6 matching bases. The CDR3 length is 15 residues. V was shortened by 7 bases and J by 0 bases, with 14 bases between the two germline ends. Germline V CDR1 and CDR2: MNHEY, SVGAGI. CDR3 coding DNA: TGTGCCAGCAAGACGGGGCGGGGAAGCACAGATACGCAGTATTTT. Translated: CASKTGRGSTDTQYF.

The CDR3 coding sequence is TGTGCCAGCAGCCAAGGTCTAGCGGGAGGTAACTACGAGCAGTACTTC. Its protein is CASSQGLAGGNYEQYF. The gene calls are TRBV4-2 and TRBJ2-7; 11 bases are shared with TRBD2. V lost 1 base and J lost 3; bases outside the gene matches: 5. The CDR3 contains 16 residues. CDR1 is LGHNA and CDR2 is YNFKEQ in the germline V gene.

The CDR3 DNA follows: TGTGCCAGCAGCTTATATCGGGTTGGAAGCACTGAAGCTTTCTTT. It specifies CASSLYRVGSTEAFF. This chain links TRBV11-2 with TRBJ1-1; D remains ambiguous. Germline V lookup: CDR1 SGHAT, CDR2 FQNNGV. The germline V and J ends were trimmed by 2 bases and 4 bases, with 14 bases remaining between them. CDR3 size: 15 residues.

V and J are TRBV10-1 and TRBJ1-1, with TRBD1 matching over 9 bases. The germline V gene encodes CDR1 WNHNN and CDR2 SYGVQD (reference sequence). This CDR3 is built from 16 residues. Trimming removed 3 bases from V and 1 base from J; junction bases left unmatched: 6. The CDR3 DNA is TGCGCCAGCAGTGACGACCGGACAGGGGCGAACACTGAAGCTTTCTTT. Encoded protein: CASSDDRTGANTEAFF.

The rearrangement joins TRBV7-9 to TRBJ2-7, with 7 bases aligning to TRBD2. Trimming took 8 bases from V and 3 from J; bases not matched to a gene: 13. The CDR3 extends over 15 amino acids. Per the germline V gene, CDR1 is SEHNR and CDR2 is FQNEAQ (reference sequence). The CDR3: CASHRGEGYSYEQYF. The CDR3 coding sequence is TGTGCCAGCCACCGGGGGGAGGGTTACAGCTACGAGCAGTACTTC.

CDR3 loop: CASSPGLAGVYEQFF. The CDR3 nucleotides read TGTGCCAGCAGCCCCGGACTAGCGGGAGTTTATGAGCAGTTCTTC. This chain uses TRBV28 with TRBJ2-1; TRBD2 matches at 13 bases. Germline V CDR1 and CDR2: MDHEN, SYDVKM. Trimming cost V 6 bases and J 8 bases; bases outside gene matches: 7. This CDR3 region has 15 residues.

This clone was seen once. This sequence joins TRBV18 and TRBJ2-5, with TRBD1 as a possible D gene (6 bases). V was shortened by 3 bases and J by 1 base, with 12 bases between the two germline ends. Per the germline V gene, CDR1 is KGHSH and CDR2 is LQKENI. The CDR3 is 15 amino acids. CDR3 loop: CASSPWTEFQETQYF. The CDR3 region has the DNA TGTGCCAGCTCACCTTGGACAGAATTCCAAGAGACCCAGTACTTC.

J is TRBJ1-1 and V is TRBV5-6; no definite D call. In germline, CDR1 is SGHDT, CDR2 YYEEEE. This CDR3 is built from 15 residues. Trimming left V 4 bases short and J 0 bases short, with 13 bases between. CDR3 in amino acids: CASSRASTVNTEAFF. The CDR3 DNA is TGTGCCAGCAGCCGTGCGAGCACAGTGAACACTGAAGCTTTCTTT.

This clone was counted only a few times. The V call is TRBV7-6, the J call TRBJ2-3; 11 positions agree with TRBD2. The CDR3 sequence is 16 residues long. Trimming took 0 bases from V and 5 from J; bases not matched to a gene: 4. Looked up from germline, CDR1 is SGHVS and CDR2 is FNYEAQ. The DNA of the CDR3 is TGTGCCAGCAGCTTAGCTAGCGGGAGGGCCAAAGATACGCAGTATTTT. It yields the protein CASSLASGRAKDTQYF.

This chain uses TRBV4-3 with TRBJ2-7; D possibly corresponds to TRBD2 (5 bases). Trimming removed 2 bases at V and 6 bases at J, with 11 bases between. The CDR3 length is 13 residues. Germline V gene lookup returns CDR1 LGHNA and CDR2 YSLEER. CDR3 region: CASSQFGSGEQYF. The CDR3 nucleotides are TGCGCCAGCAGCCAATTCGGAAGCGGCGAGCAGTACTTC.

The gene calls are TRBV13 and TRBJ1-2; D gene ambiguous. The CDR3 is made up of 12 amino acids. Germline V CDR1 and CDR2: PRHDT, FYEKMQ (reference sequence). Deletions cut 0 bases from V and 8 bases from J, with 7 bases between. CDR3 in amino acids: CASSLGRRGYTF. Here the CDR3 DNA reads TGTGCCAGCAGCTTAGGACGCCGGGGCTACACCTTC.

The chain couples TRBV5-6 to TRBJ1-2; D remains unclear. V was shortened by 0 bases and J by 1 base, with 7 bases between the two germline ends. This CDR3 contains 14 residues. Germline V gene data show CDR1 as SGHDT and CDR2 as YYEEEE. CDR3 sequence (DNA): TGTGCCAGCAGCTTGGAACGGGGTAACTATGGCTACACCTTC. Its translation is CASSLERGNYGYTF.

The V call is TRBV19, the J call TRBJ2-3, with TRBD1 matching over 8 bases. Germline V gene lookup returns CDR1 LNHDA and CDR2 SQIVND (reference sequence). CDR3 size: 17 residues. The ends lost 6 bases at V and 4 bases at J; junction bases unmatched: 15. This CDR3 reads CASRTPYGQGWADTQYF. In nucleotides, the CDR3 is TGTGCCAGTAGGACCCCTTACGGACAGGGTTGGGCAGATACGCAGTATTTT.

The chain has TRBV4-3 and TRBJ1-5; 7 bases match TRBD1. Germline CDR1 LGHNA, CDR2 YSLEER. The CDR3 contains 18 residues. With 2 bases clipped from V and 7 bases from J, the junction kept 17 bases outside the gene matches. CDR3 in DNA: TGCGCCAGCAGCCAATCTTGGCCAGACAGGGTACAGGAACAGCCCCAGCATTTT. Encoded protein: CASSQSWPDRVQEQPQHF.

The chain couples TRBV24-1 to TRBJ2-2, with TRBD1 identical over 12 bases. CDR1 and CDR2 (germline): KGHDR, SFDVKD. The CDR3 is made up of 18 amino acids. Unmatched junction bases numbered 14, after V lost 9 bases and J lost 4 bases. CDR3 sequence: CATSPPGQGAPGTGELFF. The CDR3 nucleotides read TGTGCCACCTCCCCCCCGGGACAGGGGGCGCCTGGCACCGGGGAGCTGTTTTTT.

The CDR3: CASTPAGGLLIRGYTF. CDR3 sequence (DNA): TGTGCCAGCACCCCCGCAGGGGGACTTCTGATAAGGGGCTACACCTTC. This chain uses TRBV6-2 or TRBV6-3 with TRBJ1-2; 7 nucleotides match TRBD1. With 7 bases clipped from V and 8 bases from J, the junction kept 19 bases outside the gene matches. Germline V CDR1 and CDR2: MNHEY, SVGEGT. This CDR3 region has 16 residues.

The chain combines TRBV7-2 with TRBJ1-1; D perhaps matches TRBD1 (6 bases). Germline V CDR1 and CDR2: SGHTA, FQGNSA. CDR3 length: 13 amino acids. Between the trimmed V and J ends, which lost 5 bases and 7 bases, there was a span of 14 bases. The CDR3, as DNA: TGTGCCAGCAGCACGCGGACAGACCTTGAAGCTTTCTTT. Translation gives CASSTRTDLEAFF. Complete variable domain (other parts from reference TRBV7-2 and TRBJ1-1): GAGVSQSPSNKVTEKGKDVELRCDPISGHTALYWYRQSLGQGLEFLIYFQGNSAPDKSGLPSDRFSAERTGGSVSTLTIQRTQQEDSAVYLCASSTRTDLEAFFGQGTRLTVV.

This chain joins TRBV19 and TRBJ1-5; the match to TRBD1 covers 9 bases. The germline gives CDR1 LNHDA, CDR2 SQIVND (reference sequence). This CDR3 has 17 amino acids. The V gene end was trimmed by 5 bases and the J gene end by 5 bases; junction bases not matched to a gene: 13. Written as DNA, the CDR3 is TGTGCCAGTAGTTCATTACCGGACAGGGGTCTCTATCAGCCCCAGCATTTT. Translation: CASSSLPDRGLYQPQHF.

V and J are TRBV5-6 and TRBJ2-3; tentative D call: TRBD2 (5 bases). The V end lost 0 bases, the J end lost 4 bases, and 15 bases lay between the germline ends. The CDR3 extends over 16 amino acids. Germline CDR1 reads SGHDT; CDR2 reads YYEEEE. CDR3 DNA sequence: TGTGCCAGCAGCTTGGTCTCGCCGGGAATCGCAGATACGCAGTATTTT. Translating it yields CASSLVSPGIADTQYF.

This chain uses TRBV12-3 or TRBV12-4 with TRBJ2-5; possible D gene TRBD2, 6 bases. Trimming stripped 6 bases from V and 1 base from J, with 9 bases between. The CDR3 spans 13 residues. The CDR3 sequence: CASSWDFQETQYF. The CDR3 DNA reads as TGTGCCAGCAGCTGGGACTTCCAAGAGACCCAGTACTTC.

This clone was seen only a few times. The chain links TRBV13 to TRBJ2-7, with 9 bases lining up with TRBD2. This CDR3 has 16 residues. Trimming removed 1 base from V and 2 bases from J; junction bases left unmatched: 6. CDR1 and CDR2 (germline): PRHDT, FYEKMQ (reference sequence). CDR3 bases: TGTGCCAGCAGCTTAGATTCGGTAGCGGGGGCCTACGAGCAGTACTTC. Translated: CASSLDSVAGAYEQYF.

V is TRBV6-2 or TRBV6-3 and J is TRBJ2-7; perhaps TRBD2 as D (6 bases). The CDR3 extends over 13 amino acids. The germline gives CDR1 MNHEY, CDR2 SVGEGT. The V and J ends lost 4 bases and 3 bases respectively, with 10 bases between them. The CDR3: CASSWGGIYEQYF. Written as DNA, the CDR3 is TGTGCCAGCAGTTGGGGCGGGATCTACGAGCAGTACTTC.